This TCR beta chain was sequenced in a study of response to subunit inactivated influenza vaccine. General study findings and limits: It was suggested by the authors that few new T cells are recruited by each seasonal influenza vaccination.

TCRdb called the RT-PCR reads again in MiXCR, with one record for every CDR3 protein. The repertoire holds hundreds of thousands of distinct CDR3 sequences, 12% seen once, with roughly a tenth in the top ten. This clonotype has a handful of counts. Its antigen is as yet unknown. The V gene end was trimmed by 4 bases and the J gene end by 6 bases; junction bases not matched to a gene: 7. The length of the CDR3 is 14 residues. The origin of this receptor is a man aged 45-60 years who received an inactivated influenza vaccine. The source material was PBMCs from blood, sampled on the day of vaccination. The rearrangement joins TRBV12-3 or TRBV12-4 to TRBJ2-3; 7 nucleotides align to TRBD2. Here the CDR3 DNA reads TGTGCCAGCAGTTCCCCCAATAGCGGGGATACGCAGTATTTT. Its translation is CASSSPNSGDTQYF.